This TCR beta chain was identified during a study of molecular identifiers for immune sequencing clone quantification. Study conclusions and caveats: Whereas naive cells kept under 1% of molecules in clones above 20 RNA copies, such clones held over 99% in effectors.

Germline CDR1 reads SGHTA; CDR2 reads FQGTGA. The CDR3 has 14 residues. Trimming pared 5 bases from V and 3 bases from J, leaving 13 bases between. In its sample, this clonotype was seen many times. Its target is not known. Each CDR3 protein gets one entry after TCRdb re-called the PCR reads with MiXCR. The repertoire holds a few hundred thousand distinct CDR3 sequences, with 20% to 25% as singletons. The specimen sequenced was naive CD8+ T cells from blood, with Jurkat cell RNA spiked in. Specified subset: FACS-sorted CD8+CD4-CCR7+CD45RA+ naive T cells. The clonotype comes from a human donor in good health. Some libraries in this study had Jurkat cell RNA spiked in. The chain recombines TRBV7-3 with TRBJ1-1, with TRBD1 as a possible D gene (6 bases). For the CDR3, the DNA is TGTGCCAGCAGCCCAGGGGTCATACACACTGAAGCTTTCTTT. It translates to CASSPGVIHTEAFF.